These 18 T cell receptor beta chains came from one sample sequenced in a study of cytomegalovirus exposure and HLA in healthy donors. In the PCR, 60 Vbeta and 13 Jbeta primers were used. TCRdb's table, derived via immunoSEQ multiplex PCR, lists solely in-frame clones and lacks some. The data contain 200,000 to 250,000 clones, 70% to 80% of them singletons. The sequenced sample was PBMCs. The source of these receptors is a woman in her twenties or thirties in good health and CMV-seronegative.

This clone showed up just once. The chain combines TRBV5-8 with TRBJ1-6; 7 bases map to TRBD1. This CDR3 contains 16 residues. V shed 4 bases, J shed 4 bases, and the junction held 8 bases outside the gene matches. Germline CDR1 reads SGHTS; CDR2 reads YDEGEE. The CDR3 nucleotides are TGTGCCAGCAGCCTGGCCGGGACAGCGTATAATTCACCCCTCCACTTT. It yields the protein CASSLAGTAYNSPLHF.

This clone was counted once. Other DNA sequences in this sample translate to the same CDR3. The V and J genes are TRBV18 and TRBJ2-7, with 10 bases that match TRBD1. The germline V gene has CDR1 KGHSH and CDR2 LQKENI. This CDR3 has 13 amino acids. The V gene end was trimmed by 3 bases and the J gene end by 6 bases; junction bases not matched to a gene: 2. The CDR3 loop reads CASSPRTGGEQYF. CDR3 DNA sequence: TGTGCCAGCTCACCCCGGACAGGGGGCGAGCAGTACTTC.

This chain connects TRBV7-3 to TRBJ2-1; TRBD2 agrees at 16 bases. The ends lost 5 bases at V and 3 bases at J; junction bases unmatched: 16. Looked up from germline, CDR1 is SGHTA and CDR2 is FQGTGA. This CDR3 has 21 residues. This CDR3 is CASSPFHPGLAGGPNYNEQFF. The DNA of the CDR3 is TGTGCCAGCAGCCCCTTCCACCCGGGACTAGCGGGGGGGCCGAACTACAATGAGCAGTTCTTC.

CDR3 bases: TGTGCCAGCATCCGGACAGACACCGGGGAGCTGTTTTTT. Protein product: CASIRTDTGELFF. The rearrangement joins TRBV6-5 to TRBJ2-2; tentative D call: TRBD1 (6 bases). The CDR3 length is 13 residues. V lost 7 bases to trimming and J lost 3 bases, with 9 bases between them. Germline V gives CDR1 MNHEY, CDR2 SVGAGI.

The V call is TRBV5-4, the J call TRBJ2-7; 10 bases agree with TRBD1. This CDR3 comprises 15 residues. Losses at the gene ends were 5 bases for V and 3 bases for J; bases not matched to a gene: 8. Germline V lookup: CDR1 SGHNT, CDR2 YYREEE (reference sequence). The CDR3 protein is CASSFRQGALYEQYF. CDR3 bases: TGTGCCAGCAGTTTTCGACAGGGGGCCCTCTACGAGCAGTACTTC.

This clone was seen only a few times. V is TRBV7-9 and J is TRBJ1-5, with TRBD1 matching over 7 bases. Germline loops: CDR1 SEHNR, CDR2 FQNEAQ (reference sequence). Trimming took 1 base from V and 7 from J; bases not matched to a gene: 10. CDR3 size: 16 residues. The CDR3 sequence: CASSLVLAGGNQPQHF. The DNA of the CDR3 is TGTGCCAGCAGCTTAGTATTGGCAGGGGGAAACCAGCCCCAGCATTTT.

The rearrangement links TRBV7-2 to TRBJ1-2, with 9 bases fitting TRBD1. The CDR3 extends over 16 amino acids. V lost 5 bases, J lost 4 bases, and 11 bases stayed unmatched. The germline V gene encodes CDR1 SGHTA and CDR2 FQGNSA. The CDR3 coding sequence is TGTGCCAGCAGCCCCGCGGGATTGACAGGGGGCTATGGCTACACCTTC. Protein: CASSPAGLTGGYGYTF. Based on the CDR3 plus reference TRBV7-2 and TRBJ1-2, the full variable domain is GAGVSQSPSNKVTEKGKDVELRCDPISGHTALYWYRQSLGQGLEFLIYFQGNSAPDKSGLPSDRFSAERTGGSVSTLTIQRTQQEDSAVYLCASSPAGLTGGYGYTFGSGTRLTVV.

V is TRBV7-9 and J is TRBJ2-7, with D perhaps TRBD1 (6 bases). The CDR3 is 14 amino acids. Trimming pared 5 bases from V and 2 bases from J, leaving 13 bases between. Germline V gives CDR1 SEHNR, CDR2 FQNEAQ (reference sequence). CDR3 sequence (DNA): TGTGCCAGCAGCCACCGGGACACAACCTACGAGCAGTACTTC. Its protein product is CASSHRDTTYEQYF.

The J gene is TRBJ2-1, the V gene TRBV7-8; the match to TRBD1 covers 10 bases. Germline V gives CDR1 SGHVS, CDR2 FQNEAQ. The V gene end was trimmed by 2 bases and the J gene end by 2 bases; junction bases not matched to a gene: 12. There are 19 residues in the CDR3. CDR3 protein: CASSLWGTGARGAYNEQFF. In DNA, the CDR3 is TGTGCCAGCAGCTTATGGGGGACAGGGGCCAGAGGAGCCTACAATGAGCAGTTCTTC.

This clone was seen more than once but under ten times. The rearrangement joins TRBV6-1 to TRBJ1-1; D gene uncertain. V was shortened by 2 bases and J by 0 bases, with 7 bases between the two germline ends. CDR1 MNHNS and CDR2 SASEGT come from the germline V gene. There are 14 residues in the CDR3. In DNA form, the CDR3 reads TGTGCCAGCAGTGAAAACAGTTTGAACACTGAAGCTTTCTTT. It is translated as CASSENSLNTEAFF.

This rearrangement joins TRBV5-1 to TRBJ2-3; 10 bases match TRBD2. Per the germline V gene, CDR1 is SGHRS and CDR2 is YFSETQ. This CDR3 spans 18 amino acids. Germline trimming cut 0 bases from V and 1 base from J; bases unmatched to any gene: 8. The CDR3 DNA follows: TGCGCCAGCAGCTTGGTGGAGCGGGGGGGCCGCGGCACAGATACGCAGTATTTT. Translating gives CASSLVERGGRGTDTQYF.

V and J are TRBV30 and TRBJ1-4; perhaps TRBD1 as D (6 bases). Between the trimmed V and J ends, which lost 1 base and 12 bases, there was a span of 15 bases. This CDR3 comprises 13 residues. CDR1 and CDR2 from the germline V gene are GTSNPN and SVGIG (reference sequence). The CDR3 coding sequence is TGTGCCTGGAGTGCTCAACAGGGTCAAGAACTGTTTTTT. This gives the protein CAWSAQQGQELFF.

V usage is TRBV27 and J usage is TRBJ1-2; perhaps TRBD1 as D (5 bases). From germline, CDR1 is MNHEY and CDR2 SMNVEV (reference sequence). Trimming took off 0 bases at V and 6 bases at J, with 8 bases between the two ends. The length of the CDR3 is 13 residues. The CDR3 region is CASSLSKGNGYTF. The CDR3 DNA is TGTGCCAGCAGTTTATCGAAGGGGAATGGCTACACCTTC.

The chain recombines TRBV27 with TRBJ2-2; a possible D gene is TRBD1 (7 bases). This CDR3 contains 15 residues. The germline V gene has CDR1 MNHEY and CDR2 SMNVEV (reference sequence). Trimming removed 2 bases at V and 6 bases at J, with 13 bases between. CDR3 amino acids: CASSLQGGKAGELFF. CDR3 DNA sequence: TGTGCCAGCAGTTTACAGGGGGGTAAGGCCGGGGAGCTGTTTTTT.

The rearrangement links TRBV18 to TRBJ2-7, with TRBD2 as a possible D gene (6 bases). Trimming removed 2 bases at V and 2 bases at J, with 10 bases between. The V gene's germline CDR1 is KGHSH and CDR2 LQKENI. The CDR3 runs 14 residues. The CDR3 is CASSPTGGTYEQYF. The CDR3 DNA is TGTGCCAGCTCACCAACGGGCGGGACCTACGAGCAGTACTTC.

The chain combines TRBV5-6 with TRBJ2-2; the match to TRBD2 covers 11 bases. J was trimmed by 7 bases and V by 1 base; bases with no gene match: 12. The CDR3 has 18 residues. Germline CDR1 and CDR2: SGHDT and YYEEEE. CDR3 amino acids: CASSLSHSGRAFGGELFF. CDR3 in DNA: TGTGCCAGCAGCTTGAGTCATAGCGGGAGGGCCTTTGGCGGGGAGCTGTTTTTT.

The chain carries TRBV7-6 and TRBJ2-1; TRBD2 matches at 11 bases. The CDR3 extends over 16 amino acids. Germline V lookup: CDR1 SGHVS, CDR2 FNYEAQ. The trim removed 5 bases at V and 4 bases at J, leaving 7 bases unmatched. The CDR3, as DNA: TGTGCCAGCAGCGTAAAGACTAGCGGGGCTTACAATGAGCAGTTCTTC. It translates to CASSVKTSGAYNEQFF. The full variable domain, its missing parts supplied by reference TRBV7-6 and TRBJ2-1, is GAGVSQSPRYKVTKRGQDVALRCDPISGHVSLYWYRQALGQGPEFLTYFNYEAQQDKSGLPNDRFSAERPEGSISTLTIQRTEQRDSAMYRCASSVKTSGAYNEQFFGPGTRLTVL.

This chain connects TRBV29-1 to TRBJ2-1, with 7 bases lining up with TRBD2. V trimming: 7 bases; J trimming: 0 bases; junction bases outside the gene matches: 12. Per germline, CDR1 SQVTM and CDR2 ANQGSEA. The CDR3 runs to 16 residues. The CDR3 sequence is CSADGVRGSSYNEQFF. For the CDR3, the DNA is TGCAGCGCCGATGGGGTACGCGGGAGCTCCTACAATGAGCAGTTCTTC.